The 30 T cell receptor beta chains presented below share a single source sample, sequenced in a study of read filtering for tumor transcriptome and immune sequencing (dated by TCRdb to about 2020). Sequenced using an Illumina HiSeq 4000. TCR libraries were built from 400 to 450 ng RNA with the Immunoverse kit, using molecular barcoded adaptors covering alpha/delta and beta/gamma chains. TCRdb trimmed public reads at Q25 via fastp, called clones via MiXCR and kept in-frame beta chains. CDR3 protein duplicates are merged, each entry listing the most common genes and DNA. This sample lists approximately 62,000 distinct CDR3 sequences; roughly 20% were detected once. The ten largest clones represent 9.5% to 13% of the sample. Source material: a population of CD138-negative cells sorted from bone marrow. What this sample's cell subset or site label stands for: bone marrow mononuclear cells depleted of CD138+ plasma/myeloma cells by negative magnetic selection. These receptors were taken from a donor at least 40 years old with multiple myeloma.

The chain links TRBV28 to TRBJ2-5, with D possibly being TRBD1 or TRBD2 (6 bases each). Germline CDR1 MDHEN, CDR2 SYDVKM. The V end lost 2 bases, the J end lost 1 base, and 8 bases lay between the germline ends. The CDR3 spans 14 residues. The CDR3, as DNA: TGTGCCAGCAGTTTAGGGGGGCGCCAAGAGACCCAGTACTTC. This translates into CASSLGGRQETQYF.

This clonotype was seen many times. The gene calls are TRBV28 and TRBJ2-3; 11 bases map to TRBD1. Germline V gene data show CDR1 as MDHEN and CDR2 as SYDVKM. The CDR3 totals 17 residues. Losses at the gene ends were 5 bases for V and 2 bases for J; bases not matched to a gene: 9. CDR3: CASSKARDRGYTDTQYF. The CDR3 bases are TGTGCCAGCAGTAAGGCCCGGGACAGGGGGTACACAGATACGCAGTATTTT.

This clonotype was seen many times. The gene calls are TRBV2 and TRBJ1-2, with D tentatively TRBD1 (6 bases). The V end was cut by 3 bases, the J end by 4 bases, with 15 bases between. In germline, CDR1 is SNHLY, CDR2 FYNNEI. The CDR3 extends over 15 amino acids. CDR3 coding DNA: TGTGCCAGCAGTGATGAACAGGGAGGCATCTATGGCTACACCTTC. Its translation: CASSDEQGGIYGYTF.

At least ten counts were recorded for this clonotype. The CDR3 nucleotides are TGTGCCAGCAGCTTACGGGACAGGGCAATTCCAGGAGAGACCCAGTACTTC. It specifies CASSLRDRAIPGETQYF. This chain connects TRBV11-2 to TRBJ2-5, with 9 bases lining up with TRBD1. Losses at the gene ends were 2 bases for V and 4 bases for J; bases not matched to a gene: 11. This CDR3 spans 17 amino acids. CDR1 is SGHAT and CDR2 is FQNNGV in the germline V gene.

The chain couples TRBV7-9 to TRBJ2-1, with D uncertain. Germline V gene lookup returns CDR1 SEHNR and CDR2 FQNEAQ (reference sequence). The CDR3 runs to 17 residues. V was shortened by 2 bases and J by 0 bases, with 14 bases between the two germline ends. CDR3 loop: CASSLISLASSYNEQFF. CDR3 DNA sequence: TGTGCCAGCAGCTTAATTTCTCTGGCGAGCTCCTACAATGAGCAGTTCTTC.

This clonotype appeared many times. The V and J genes are TRBV11-2 and TRBJ1-5; possibly TRBD1 for D (5 bases). The V and J ends lost 4 bases and 7 bases respectively, with 11 bases between them. CDR3 length: 13 amino acids. CDR1 is SGHAT, CDR2 FQNNGV, per germline. CDR3 in DNA: TGTGCCAGCAGCTCAGGGTCATGGCAGCCCCAGCATTTT. It specifies CASSSGSWQPQHF.

This clonotype was found once. The CDR3 spells CASSVVSGGPAEQFF. The CDR3 bases are TGTGCCAGCAGCGTGGTATCGGGGGGGCCTGCTGAGCAGTTCTTC. The chain is built from TRBV9 and TRBJ2-1; 8 nucleotides match TRBD2. The ends lost 2 bases at V and 9 bases at J; junction bases unmatched: 10. From germline, CDR1 is SGDLS and CDR2 YYNGEE. CDR3 size: 15 residues.

Ten or more counts support this clonotype. As DNA, the CDR3 is TGTGCCAGCAGCCCGCCGGGCCAGCAGAACACTGAAGCTTTCTTT. Amino acid sequence: CASSPPGQQNTEAFF. V usage is TRBV7-2 and J usage is TRBJ1-1; unclear D gene. Trimming stripped 5 bases from V and 1 base from J, with 14 bases between. Germline lookup yields CDR1 SGHTA and CDR2 FQGNSA. The CDR3 loop spans 15 amino acids.

Remarks on this clonotype: A much more abundant neighbour one base away suggests this may be a read error. The conserved final phenylalanine or tryptophan is absent from the CDR3, which likely points to a read error. The chain employs TRBV10-3 and TRBJ1-2; unclear D gene. Trimming took off 0 bases at V and 2 bases at J, with 4 bases between the two ends. There are 13 residues in the CDR3. Per germline, CDR1 ENHRY and CDR2 SYGVKD. The CDR3 sequence: CAISESFNYGYTL. CDR3 DNA: TGTGCCATCAGTGAGTCGTTCAACTATGGCTACACCCTC.

Only a few counts were recorded for this clonotype. The gene calls are TRBV5-1 and TRBJ1-1; the match to TRBD1 covers 9 bases. V gave up 3 bases and J gave up 1 base; unmatched junction bases: 7. The CDR3 length is 16 residues. In germline, CDR1 is SGHRS, CDR2 YFSETQ. The CDR3 loop reads CASSSPGTGRNTEAFF. The CDR3 nucleotides are TGCGCCAGCAGCTCCCCCGGGACAGGGAGGAACACTGAAGCTTTCTTT.

This clonotype was counted many times. The chain couples TRBV5-1 to TRBJ2-3, with 7 nucleotides matching TRBD2. This CDR3 region has 14 residues. The V segment lost 5 bases and the J segment 3 bases; nucleotides outside the gene matches: 6. Germline V CDR1 and CDR2: SGHRS, YFSETQ. The CDR3 protein is CASRELAFTDTQYF. The CDR3 nucleotides read TGCGCCAGCAGAGAACTAGCGTTTACAGATACGCAGTATTTT.

Points on this clonotype: Since a much larger clone is just one base distant, this may be a read error. The genes are TRBV11-3 and TRBJ2-1, with 7 bases fitting TRBD2. Germline V gene sequence: CDR1 SGHNT, CDR2 YENEEA. The CDR3 is 16 residues long. The CDR3 DNA reads TGTGCCAGCAGCTTAGAGGGCGGGAGCTCCTACAATGAGCAGCTCTTC. Translated: CASSLEGGSSYNEQLF.

Concerning this clonotype itself: A clone one base away is much larger, so this may be a read error. The chain recombines TRBV10-3 with TRBJ2-5; TRBD2 matches 8 bases. The germline gives CDR1 ENHRY, CDR2 SYGVKD. CDR3 size: 12 residues. The CDR3 region has the DNA TGTGCCTTCAGAGCGGGAGATGAGACCCAGTACTTC. Residues: CAFRAGDETQYF.

This clonotype has a handful of counts. The genes are TRBV5-1 and TRBJ2-5; 11 bases match TRBD2. This CDR3 has 17 amino acids. Germline V gene sequence: CDR1 SGHRS, CDR2 YFSETQ. Germline trimming cut 5 bases from V and 3 bases from J; bases unmatched to any gene: 12. The CDR3 loop reads CASRSPGLAVLKETQYF. CDR3 DNA sequence: TGCGCCAGCAGGTCCCCGGGACTAGCGGTATTAAAAGAGACCCAGTACTTC. Variable domain in full (rest from reference TRBV5-1 and TRBJ2-5): KAGVTQTPRYLIKTRGQQVTLSCSPISGHRSVSWYQQTPGQGLQFLFEYFSETQRNKGNFPGRFSGRQFSNSRSEMNVSTLELGDSALYLCASRSPGLAVLKETQYFGPGTRLLVL.

In the case of this clonotype: A much bigger clone sits one base away, suggesting this may be a read error. The chain uses TRBV30 and TRBJ1-4; D might be TRBD1 (5 bases). V shed 3 bases and J shed 6 bases, with 14 bases lying between them. The CDR3 consists of 14 residues. Per germline, CDR1 GTSNPN and CDR2 SVGIG (reference sequence). The chain's CDR3 is CAWRPPGSDEKLFF. CDR3 sequence (DNA): TGTGCCTGGAGACCCCCAGGGTCTGATGAAAAACTGTTTTTT. The full variable domain, rest sourced from reference TRBV30 and TRBJ1-4, is SQTIHQWPATLVQPVGSPLSLECTVEGTSNPNLYWYRQAAGRGLQLLFYSVGIGQISSEVPQNLSASRPQDRQFILSSKKLLLSDSGFYLCAWRPPGSDEKLFFGSGTQLSVL.

At least ten counts were recorded for this clonotype. The V and J genes are TRBV28 and TRBJ1-1, with 7 bases aligning to TRBD1. This CDR3 has 16 residues. The V segment lost 4 bases and the J segment 4 bases; nucleotides outside the gene matches: 12. Germline CDR1 and CDR2: MDHEN and SYDVKM. The CDR3 DNA sequence: TGTGCCAGCAGTTCCTGGGACAGAGGGGGAGGCACTGAAGCTTTCTTT. This encodes CASSSWDRGGGTEAFF.

For this clonotype: This could be a read error, since a much larger clone is one nucleotide away. This chain joins TRBV10-3 and TRBJ1-1; 10 bases are shared with TRBD1. The CDR3 has 15 amino acids. The germline gives CDR1 ENHRY, CDR2 SYGVKD. The CDR3 protein is CAMRAGQGENAEAFF. DNA for the CDR3: TGTGCCATGAGGGCTGGACAGGGGGAGAACGCTGAAGCTTTCTTT.

Many counts were recorded for this clonotype. The chain is built from TRBV11-2 and TRBJ2-4; TRBD2 matches at 8 bases. This CDR3 has 19 residues. J lost 1 base, V lost 2 bases, and 13 bases had no gene match. CDR1 and CDR2 (germline): SGHAT, FQNNGV. The CDR3 region has the DNA TGTGCCAGCAGCTTATACACGGGAGGGGGAGGTGTGGCCAAAAACATTCAGTACTTC. This encodes CASSLYTGGGGVAKNIQYF.

About this clonotype: This may be a read error: a much more frequent sequence differs by one nucleotide. V is TRBV28 and J is TRBJ2-2; D is possibly TRBD2 (5 bases). The length of the CDR3 is 15 residues. Germline CDR1 is MDHEN and CDR2 is SYDVKM. CDR3 coding DNA: TGTGCCAGCAGTTTGTCTCTTATAGGCACCGGGGAGCCGTTTTTT. It translates to CASSLSLIGTGEPFF.

This clonotype was observed at least ten times. The J gene is TRBJ1-5, the V gene TRBV23-1, with 10 bases fitting TRBD1. TRBV23-1 is noted as an ORF with a role that remains uncertain. Trimming took 2 bases from V and 4 from J; bases not matched to a gene: 2. The CDR3 loop spans 15 amino acids. CDR3 coding DNA: TGCGCCAGCAGTCAACCGGGACAGGGGAATCAGCCCCAGCATTTT. Amino acid sequence: CASSQPGQGNQPQHF.

In this sample, this clonotype turned up many times. The gene calls are TRBV19 and TRBJ2-1; 8 bases fit TRBD1. V lost 5 bases and J lost 10; bases outside the gene matches: 10. Germline lookup yields CDR1 LNHDA and CDR2 SQIVND (reference sequence). This CDR3 is built from 14 residues. CDR3 bases: TGTGCCAGTAGTTTACAGGGGGACCGTGGGGAGCAGTTCTTC. Translating gives CASSLQGDRGEQFF. Complete variable domain (other parts from reference TRBV19 and TRBJ2-1): DGGITQSPKYLFRKEGQNVTLSCEQNLNHDAMYWYRQDPGQGLRLIYYSQIVNDFQKGDIAEGYSVSREKKESFPLTVTSAQKNPTAFYLCASSLQGDRGEQFFGPGTRLTVL.

There are many counts of this clonotype. The chain carries TRBV2 and TRBJ1-2, with D tentatively TRBD1 (6 bases). The CDR3 is 14 residues long. Germline CDR1 SNHLY, CDR2 FYNNEI. V lost 2 bases to trimming and J lost 4 bases, with 11 bases between them. In DNA, the CDR3 is TGTGCCAGCAGTGAAATAAGAGGGGGCTATGGCTACACCTTC. Its protein product is CASSEIRGGYGYTF.

The table lists this clonotype with many counts. V and J are TRBV20-1 and TRBJ1-2; 7 bases line up with TRBD1. Germline lookup yields CDR1 DFQATT and CDR2 SNEGSKA (reference sequence). After removal of 0 bases from V and 3 bases from J, the junction contained 10 bases not matched to a gene. The CDR3 consists of 16 residues. CDR3 sequence: CSARDDVGGADYGYTF. CDR3 DNA: TGCAGTGCTAGAGATGATGTAGGGGGCGCTGACTATGGCTACACCTTC.

This clonotype came up many times. The chain combines TRBV20-1 with TRBJ2-1, with D maybe TRBD1 (6 bases). This CDR3 has 15 amino acids. Between the trimmed V and J ends, which lost 1 base and 5 bases, there was a span of 15 bases. The germline V gene has CDR1 DFQATT and CDR2 SNEGSKA (reference sequence). CDR3 coding DNA: TGCAGTGCTAGAGTGTTGGCCAGGGACAACAATGAGCAGTTCTTC. Amino acid sequence: CSARVLARDNNEQFF.

In its sample, this clonotype was seen many times. This chain connects TRBV20-1 to TRBJ1-1, with a tentative D call TRBD1 (5 bases). From germline, CDR1 is DFQATT and CDR2 SNEGSKA (reference sequence). Trimming pared 1 base from V and 4 bases from J, leaving 22 bases between. The CDR3 runs to 17 residues. CDR3 in amino acids: CSARGIAQGLYGTEAFF. CDR3 coding DNA: TGCAGTGCTAGAGGGATAGCCCAGGGATTATACGGCACTGAAGCTTTCTTT.

This clonotype has just a few counts. This clone may be a read error of a much larger clone one base away. The chain links TRBV5-1 to TRBJ1-1; TRBD1 aligns across 7 bases. Germline CDR1 and CDR2: SGHRS and YFSETQ. This CDR3 contains 16 residues. The CDR3 sequence: CASSLGPRGLNAEAFF. DNA for the CDR3: TGCGCCAGCAGCTTGGGACCTAGGGGGCTGAACGCTGAAGCTTTCTTT.

CDR3 in amino acids: CSVETALSGNTIYF. The CDR3 nucleotides read TGCAGCGTTGAGACAGCGCTCTCTGGAAACACCATATATTTT. The gene calls are TRBV29-1 and TRBJ1-3; tentatively, D is TRBD1 (5 bases). Germline V gene lookup returns CDR1 SQVTM and CDR2 ANQGSEA. The CDR3 covers 14 residues. Deletions cut 3 bases from V and 0 bases from J, with 9 bases between.

Regarding this clonotype: This could be a read error, since a much larger clone is one nucleotide away. The chain recombines TRBV7-3 with TRBJ2-2; D is perhaps TRBD2 (6 bases). The germline V gene has CDR1 SGHTA and CDR2 FQGTGA. V was clipped by 4 bases and J by 3 bases, with 12 bases between them. The CDR3 consists of 15 residues. CDR3 protein: CASSSGLSDTGELFF. CDR3 nucleotide sequence: TGTGCCAGCAGCTCCGGACTATCGGACACCGGGGAGCTGTTTTTT.

There are many counts of this clonotype. The rearrangement links TRBV2 to TRBJ1-5, with unresolved D. Trimming cost V 10 bases and J 6 bases, with 16 bases left between them. The CDR3 spans 13 residues. Germline assignment: CDR1 SNHLY and CDR2 FYNNEI. As DNA, the CDR3 is TGTGCCACCAGCACCGGATCCGGTCAGCCCCAGCATTTT. This codes for CATSTGSGQPQHF.

At least ten counts were recorded for this clonotype. The chain uses TRBV3-1 and TRBJ2-1; maybe TRBD2 (6 bases). V dropped 0 bases and J dropped 7 bases, with 22 bases sitting between them. This CDR3 spans 18 amino acids. Germline CDR1 LGHDT, CDR2 YNNKEL (reference sequence). This CDR3 is CASSQEVLEGEVRNEQFF. CDR3 nucleotide sequence: TGTGCCAGCAGCCAAGAAGTCCTGGAGGGAGAAGTTAGGAATGAGCAGTTCTTC.